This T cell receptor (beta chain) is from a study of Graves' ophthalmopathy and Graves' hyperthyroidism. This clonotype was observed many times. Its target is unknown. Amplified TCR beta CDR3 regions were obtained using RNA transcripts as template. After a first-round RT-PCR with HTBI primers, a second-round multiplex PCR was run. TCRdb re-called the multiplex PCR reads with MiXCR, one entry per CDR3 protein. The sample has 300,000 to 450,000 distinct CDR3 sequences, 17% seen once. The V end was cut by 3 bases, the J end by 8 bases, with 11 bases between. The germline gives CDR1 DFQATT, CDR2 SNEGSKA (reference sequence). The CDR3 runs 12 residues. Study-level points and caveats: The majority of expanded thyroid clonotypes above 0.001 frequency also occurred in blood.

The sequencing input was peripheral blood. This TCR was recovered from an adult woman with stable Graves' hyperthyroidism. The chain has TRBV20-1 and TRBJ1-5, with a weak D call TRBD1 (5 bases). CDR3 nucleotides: TGCAGTGCTAGCGACGGGACCGAGCCCCAGCATTTT. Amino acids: CSASDGTEPQHF.